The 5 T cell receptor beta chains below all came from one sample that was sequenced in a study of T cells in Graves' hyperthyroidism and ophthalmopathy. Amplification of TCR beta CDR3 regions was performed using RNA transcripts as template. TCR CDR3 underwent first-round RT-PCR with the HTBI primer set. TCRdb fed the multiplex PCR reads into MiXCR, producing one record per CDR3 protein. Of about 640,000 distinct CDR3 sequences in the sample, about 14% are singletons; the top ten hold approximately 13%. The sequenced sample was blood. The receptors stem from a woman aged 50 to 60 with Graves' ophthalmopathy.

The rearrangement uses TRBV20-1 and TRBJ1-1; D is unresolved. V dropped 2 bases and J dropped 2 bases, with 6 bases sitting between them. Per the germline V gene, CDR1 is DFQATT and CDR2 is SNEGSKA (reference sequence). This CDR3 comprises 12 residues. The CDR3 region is CSARPGNTEAFF. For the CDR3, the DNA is TGCAGTGCTAGACCGGGAAACACTGAAGCTTTCTTT.

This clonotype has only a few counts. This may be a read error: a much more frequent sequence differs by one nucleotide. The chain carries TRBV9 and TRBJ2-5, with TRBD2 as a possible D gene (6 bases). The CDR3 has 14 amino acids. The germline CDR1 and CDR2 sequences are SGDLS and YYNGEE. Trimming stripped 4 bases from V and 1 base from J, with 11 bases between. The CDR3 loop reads CASSQRDFQETQYF. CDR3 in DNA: TGTGCCAGCAGCCAACGGGACTTCCAAGAGACCCAGTACTTC.

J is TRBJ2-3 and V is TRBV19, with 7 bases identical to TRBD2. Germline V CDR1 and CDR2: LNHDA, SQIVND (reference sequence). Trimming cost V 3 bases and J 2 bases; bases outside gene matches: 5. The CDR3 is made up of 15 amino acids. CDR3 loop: CASSMVSGNTDTQYF. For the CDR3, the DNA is TGTGCCAGTAGTATGGTCAGCGGGAACACAGATACGCAGTATTTT.

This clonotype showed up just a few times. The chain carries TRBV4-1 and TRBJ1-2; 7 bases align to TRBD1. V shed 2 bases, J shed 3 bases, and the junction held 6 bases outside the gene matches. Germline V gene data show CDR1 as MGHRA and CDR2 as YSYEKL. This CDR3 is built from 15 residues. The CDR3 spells CASSQISRGDYGYTF. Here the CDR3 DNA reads TGCGCCAGCAGCCAAATTTCCAGGGGGGACTATGGCTACACCTTC.

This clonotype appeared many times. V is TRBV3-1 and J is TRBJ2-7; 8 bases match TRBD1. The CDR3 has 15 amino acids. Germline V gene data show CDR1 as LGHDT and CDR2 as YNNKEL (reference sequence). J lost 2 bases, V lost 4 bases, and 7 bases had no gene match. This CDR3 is CASSPDRDRTYEQYF. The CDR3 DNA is TGTGCCAGCAGCCCAGACCGGGACAGGACCTACGAGCAGTACTTC.